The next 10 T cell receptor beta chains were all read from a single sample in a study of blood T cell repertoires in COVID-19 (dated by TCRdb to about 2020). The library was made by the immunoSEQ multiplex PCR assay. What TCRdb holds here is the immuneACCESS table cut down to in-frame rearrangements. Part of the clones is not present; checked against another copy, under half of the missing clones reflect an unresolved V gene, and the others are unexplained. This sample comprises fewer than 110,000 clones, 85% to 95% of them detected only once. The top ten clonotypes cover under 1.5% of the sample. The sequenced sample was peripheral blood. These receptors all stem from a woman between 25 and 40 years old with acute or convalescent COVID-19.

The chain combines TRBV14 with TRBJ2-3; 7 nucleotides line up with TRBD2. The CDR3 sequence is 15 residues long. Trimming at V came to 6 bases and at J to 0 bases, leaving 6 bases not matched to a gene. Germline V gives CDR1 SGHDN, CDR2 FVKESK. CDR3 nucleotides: TGTGCCAGCAGTCAGGGAGGGGCCAGCACAGATACGCAGTATTTT. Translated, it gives CASSQGGASTDTQYF.

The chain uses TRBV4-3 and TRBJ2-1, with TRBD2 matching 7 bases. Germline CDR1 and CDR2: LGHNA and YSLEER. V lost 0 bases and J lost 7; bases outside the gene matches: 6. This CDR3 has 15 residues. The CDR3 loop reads CASSQDSGSENEQFF. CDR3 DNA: TGCGCCAGCAGCCAAGATAGCGGGTCCGAGAATGAGCAGTTCTTC.

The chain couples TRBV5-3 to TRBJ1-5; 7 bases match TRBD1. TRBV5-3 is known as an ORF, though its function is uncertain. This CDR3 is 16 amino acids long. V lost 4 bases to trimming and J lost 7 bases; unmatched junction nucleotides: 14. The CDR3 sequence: CARSDPGQRDGQPQHF. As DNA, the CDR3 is TGTGCCAGAAGCGATCCGGGACAGCGAGATGGGCAGCCCCAGCATTTT.

The CDR3 DNA reads TGCGCCAGCAGCTCTTACGACTCTGGTTCCTATGGCTACACCTTC. Translation gives CASSSYDSGSYGYTF. This chain connects TRBV5-1 to TRBJ1-2; D gene uncertain. The germline gives CDR1 SGHRS, CDR2 YFSETQ. The ends were cut back, 3 bases at V and 4 bases at J, with 16 bases in the middle. The CDR3 has 15 amino acids.

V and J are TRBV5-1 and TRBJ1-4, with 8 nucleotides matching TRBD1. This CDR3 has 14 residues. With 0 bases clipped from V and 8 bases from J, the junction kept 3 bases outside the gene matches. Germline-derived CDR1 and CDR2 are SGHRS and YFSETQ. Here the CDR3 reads CASSLGTGMEKLFF. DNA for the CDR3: TGCGCCAGCAGCTTGGGGACAGGGATGGAAAAACTGTTTTTT.

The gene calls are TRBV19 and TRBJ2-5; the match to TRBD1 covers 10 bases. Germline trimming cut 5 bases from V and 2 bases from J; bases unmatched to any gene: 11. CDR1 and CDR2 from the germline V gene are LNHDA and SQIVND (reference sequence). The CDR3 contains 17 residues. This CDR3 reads CASSGPTGGGYQETQYF. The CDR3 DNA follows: TGTGCCAGTAGTGGGCCGACAGGGGGCGGTTATCAAGAGACCCAGTACTTC. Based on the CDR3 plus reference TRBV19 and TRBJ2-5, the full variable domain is DGGITQSPKYLFRKEGQNVTLSCEQNLNHDAMYWYRQDPGQGLRLIYYSQIVNDFQKGDIAEGYSVSREKKESFPLTVTSAQKNPTAFYLCASSGPTGGGYQETQYFGPGTRLLVL.

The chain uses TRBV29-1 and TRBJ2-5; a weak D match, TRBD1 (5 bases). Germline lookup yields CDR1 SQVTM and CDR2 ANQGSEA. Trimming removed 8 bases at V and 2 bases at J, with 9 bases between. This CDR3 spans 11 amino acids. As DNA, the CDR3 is TGCAGCCATAGACAGCAAGAGACCCAGTACTTC. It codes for CSHRQQETQYF.

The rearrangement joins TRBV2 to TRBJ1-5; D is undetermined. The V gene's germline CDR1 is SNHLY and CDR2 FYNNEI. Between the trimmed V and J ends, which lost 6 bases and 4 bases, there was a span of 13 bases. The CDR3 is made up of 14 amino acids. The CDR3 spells CASSLPLSNQPQHF. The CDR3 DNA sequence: TGTGCCAGCAGCCTCCCACTGTCGAATCAGCCCCAGCATTTT.

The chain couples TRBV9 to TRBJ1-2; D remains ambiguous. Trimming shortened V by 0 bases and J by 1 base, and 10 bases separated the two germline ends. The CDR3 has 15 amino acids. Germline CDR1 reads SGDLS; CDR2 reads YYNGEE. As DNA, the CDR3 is TGTGCCAGCAGCGTAGGGGCAGGTGATAACTATGGCTACACCTTC. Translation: CASSVGAGDNYGYTF.

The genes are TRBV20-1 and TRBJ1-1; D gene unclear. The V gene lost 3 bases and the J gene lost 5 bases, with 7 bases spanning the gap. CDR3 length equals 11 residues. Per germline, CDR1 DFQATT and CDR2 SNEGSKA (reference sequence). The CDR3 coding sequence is TGCAGTGCTAGTCCGGGGACTGAAGCTTTCTTT. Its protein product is CSASPGTEAFF.